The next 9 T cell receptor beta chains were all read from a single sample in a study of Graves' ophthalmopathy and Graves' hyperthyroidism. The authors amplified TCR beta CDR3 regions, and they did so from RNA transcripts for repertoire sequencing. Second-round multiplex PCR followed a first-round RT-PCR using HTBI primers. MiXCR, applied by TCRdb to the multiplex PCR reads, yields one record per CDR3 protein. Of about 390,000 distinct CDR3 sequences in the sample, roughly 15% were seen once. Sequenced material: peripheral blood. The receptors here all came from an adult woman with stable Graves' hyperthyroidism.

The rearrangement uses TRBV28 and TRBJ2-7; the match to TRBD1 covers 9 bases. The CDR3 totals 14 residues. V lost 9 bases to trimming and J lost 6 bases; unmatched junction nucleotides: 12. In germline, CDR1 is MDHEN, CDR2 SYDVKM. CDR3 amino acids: CARPRDRVGSEQYF. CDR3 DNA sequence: TGTGCCAGACCCCGGGACAGGGTTGGGTCCGAGCAGTACTTC.

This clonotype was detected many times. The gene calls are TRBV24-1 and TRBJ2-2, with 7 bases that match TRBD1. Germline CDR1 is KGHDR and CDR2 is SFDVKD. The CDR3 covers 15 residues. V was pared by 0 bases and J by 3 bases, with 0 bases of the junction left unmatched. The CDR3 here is CATSDLGQDTGELFF. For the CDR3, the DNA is TGTGCCACCAGTGATTTGGGACAGGACACCGGGGAGCTGTTTTTT.

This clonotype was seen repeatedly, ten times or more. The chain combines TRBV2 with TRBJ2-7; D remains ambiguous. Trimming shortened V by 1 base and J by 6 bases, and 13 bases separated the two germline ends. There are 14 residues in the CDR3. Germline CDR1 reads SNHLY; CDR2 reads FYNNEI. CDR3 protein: CASSEEPPVGEQYF. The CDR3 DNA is TGTGCCAGCAGTGAAGAACCTCCCGTCGGCGAGCAGTACTTC.

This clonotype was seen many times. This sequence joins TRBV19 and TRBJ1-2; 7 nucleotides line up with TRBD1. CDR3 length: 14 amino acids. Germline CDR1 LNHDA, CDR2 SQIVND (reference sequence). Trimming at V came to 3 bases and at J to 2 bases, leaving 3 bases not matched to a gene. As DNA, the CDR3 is TGTGCCAGTAGTATTGAGGGACAGAACTATGGCTACACCTTC. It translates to CASSIEGQNYGYTF.

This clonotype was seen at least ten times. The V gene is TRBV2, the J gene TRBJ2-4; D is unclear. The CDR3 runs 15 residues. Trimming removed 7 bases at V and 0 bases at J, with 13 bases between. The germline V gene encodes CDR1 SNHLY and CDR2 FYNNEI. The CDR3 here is CASTEIGVAKNIQYF. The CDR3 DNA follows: TGTGCCAGCACCGAAATTGGGGTAGCCAAAAACATTCAGTACTTC.

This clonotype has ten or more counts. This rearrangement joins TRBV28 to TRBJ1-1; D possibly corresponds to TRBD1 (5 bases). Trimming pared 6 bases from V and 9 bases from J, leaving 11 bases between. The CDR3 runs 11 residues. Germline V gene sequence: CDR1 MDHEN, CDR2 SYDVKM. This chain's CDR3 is CASSTGGKAFF. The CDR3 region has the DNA TGTGCCAGCAGCACTGGGGGAAAAGCTTTCTTT.

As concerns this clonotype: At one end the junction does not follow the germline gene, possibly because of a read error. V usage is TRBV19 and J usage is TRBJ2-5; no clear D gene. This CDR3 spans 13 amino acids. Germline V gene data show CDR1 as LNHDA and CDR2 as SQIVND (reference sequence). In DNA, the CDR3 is TGTGCCAGTAGTCCGTTAGTGGAAGAGACCAAGTACTTC. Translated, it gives CASSPLVEETKYF.

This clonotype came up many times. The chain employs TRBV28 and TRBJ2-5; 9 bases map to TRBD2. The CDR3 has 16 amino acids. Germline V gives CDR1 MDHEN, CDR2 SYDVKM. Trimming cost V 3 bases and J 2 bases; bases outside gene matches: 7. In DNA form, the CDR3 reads TGTGCCAGCAGTTTTCCCGTAGCGGGAGAACAAGAGACCCAGTACTTC. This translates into CASSFPVAGEQETQYF.

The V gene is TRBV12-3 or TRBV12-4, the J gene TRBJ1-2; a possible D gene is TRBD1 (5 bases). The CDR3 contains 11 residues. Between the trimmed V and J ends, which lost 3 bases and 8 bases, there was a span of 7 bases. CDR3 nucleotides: TGTGCCAGCAGTTTCAGGGCGGGCTACACCTTC. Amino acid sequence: CASSFRAGYTF.